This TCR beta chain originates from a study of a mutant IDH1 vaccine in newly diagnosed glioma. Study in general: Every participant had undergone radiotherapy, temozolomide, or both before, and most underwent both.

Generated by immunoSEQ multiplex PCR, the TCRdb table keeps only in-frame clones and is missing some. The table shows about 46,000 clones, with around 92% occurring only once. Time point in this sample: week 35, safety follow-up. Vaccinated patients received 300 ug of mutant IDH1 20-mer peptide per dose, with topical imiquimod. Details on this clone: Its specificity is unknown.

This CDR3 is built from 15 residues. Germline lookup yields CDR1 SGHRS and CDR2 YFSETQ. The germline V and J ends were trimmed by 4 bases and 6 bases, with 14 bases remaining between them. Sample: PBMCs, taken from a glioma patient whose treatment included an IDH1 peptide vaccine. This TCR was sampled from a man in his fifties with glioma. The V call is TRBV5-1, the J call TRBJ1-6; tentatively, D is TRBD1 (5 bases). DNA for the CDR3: TGCGCCAGCAGCCCCGACGGGCAGGGTAATTCACCCCTCCACTTT. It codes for CASSPDGQGNSPLHF.